A single sample gave rise to the 3 T cell receptor beta chains below, sequenced in a study of cytomegalovirus exposure and HLA in healthy donors. The table came from immunoSEQ multiplex PCR; TCRdb's copy has only in-frame clones and leaves some out. The data hold fewer than 350,000 clones, with 88% observed a single time. The sequenced sample was PBMCs. The receptor set was obtained from a woman younger than 35 in good health and CMV-seronegative.

This clone was counted a single time. This CDR3 reads CASSRSWMYGNTEAFF. The CDR3 DNA sequence: TGTGCCAGCAGCCGGAGTTGGATGTACGGGAACACTGAAGCTTTCTTT. This chain links TRBV5-6 with TRBJ1-1, with D hard to call. Germline loops: CDR1 SGHDT, CDR2 YYEEEE. The ends were cut back, 4 bases at V and 1 base at J, with 17 bases in the middle. CDR3 size: 16 residues.

The sample holds one count of this clone. V usage is TRBV4-1 and J usage is TRBJ2-1; TRBD2 agrees at 14 bases. CDR3 length: 17 residues. The V and J ends lost 4 bases and 8 bases, in that order; junction bases with no gene match: 10. The germline V gene encodes CDR1 MGHRA and CDR2 YSYEKL. This chain's CDR3 is CASSPGLAGGPRHEQFF. CDR3 nucleotide sequence: TGCGCCAGCAGCCCCGGACTAGCGGGAGGCCCACGACATGAGCAGTTCTTC.

V is TRBV29-1 and J is TRBJ1-1; D remains unclear. Trimming took 6 bases from V and 0 from J, leaving 14 bases between them. The CDR3 covers 14 residues. Per germline, CDR1 SQVTM and CDR2 ANQGSEA. The CDR3 nucleotides read TGCAGCGTCAGAGGGTTAAGAGTGAACACTGAAGCTTTCTTT. Translated: CSVRGLRVNTEAFF.